Below are 11 T cell receptor beta chains sequenced from a single sample in a study of tumor and adjacent non-tumor tissue in lung cancer. The library came from three nested PCR rounds adapted from ARM-PCR protocols. TCRdb passed the multiplex PCR reads through MiXCR, listing each CDR3 protein once. The sample records just over 200,000 distinct CDR3 sequences, over 55% being singletons. This sample's RNA came from whole unsorted tissue. The sample was lung tumor tissue. The receptors derive from a man aged 60 to 75 with non-small cell lung cancer.

With respect to this clonotype: Just one base apart from a much larger clone, this may be a read error. The rearrangement joins TRBV6-5 to TRBJ2-5; 8 nucleotides line up with TRBD1. This CDR3 region has 15 residues. V was pared by 4 bases and J by 13 bases, with 17 bases of the junction left unmatched. Per the germline V gene, CDR1 is MNHEY and CDR2 is SVGAGI. The CDR3 here is CASSSLGWRTGISYF. The CDR3 region has the DNA TGTGCCAGCAGTTCCCTCGGGTGGAGGACAGGGATTTCGTACTTC.

The V gene is TRBV11-2, the J gene TRBJ2-2; 7 bases match TRBD1. Germline loops: CDR1 SGHAT, CDR2 FQNNGV. V lost 4 bases to trimming and J lost 11 bases; unmatched junction nucleotides: 13. This CDR3 comprises 15 residues. Here the CDR3 DNA reads TGTGCCAGCAGCTCGACAGGGATTATTACCAGTGAGCTGTTTTTT. This codes for CASSSTGIITSELFF.

In its sample, this clonotype was seen once. A clone one base away is much larger, so this may be a read error. V gene TRBV20-1 combines with J gene TRBJ1-2, with TRBD1 matching over 7 bases. The ends lost 6 bases at V and 5 bases at J; junction bases unmatched: 12. The CDR3 runs 14 residues. Germline V CDR1 and CDR2: DFQATT, SNEGSKA (reference sequence). In DNA, the CDR3 is TGCAGTGCGCCCCAGGGGGAACAGGCTTATGGCTACACCTTC. This encodes CSAPQGEQAYGYTF.

On this clonotype itself: A much larger clone differs by one base, so this may be a read error. V gene TRBV6-6 combines with J gene TRBJ2-7; unclear D gene. Germline CDR1 reads MNHNY; CDR2 reads SVGAGI (reference sequence). This CDR3 contains 14 residues. CDR3 region: CASSYNLGSYKQYF. DNA for the CDR3: TGTGCCAGCAGTTACAATTTAGGTTCCTACAAGCAGTACTTC.

About this clonotype: This may be a read error: a much more frequent sequence differs by one nucleotide. The V call is TRBV20-1, the J call TRBJ2-1, with a possible D match to TRBD1 (7 bases). The V gene's germline CDR1 is DFQATT and CDR2 SNEGSKA (reference sequence). There are 17 residues in the CDR3. The V and J ends lost 6 bases and 6 bases respectively, with 27 bases between them. The CDR3 protein is CSARGLAQLVGSNEQFF. The CDR3 region has the DNA TGCAGTGCGAGGGGGCTAGCGCAACTGGTGGGGAGCAATGAGCAGTTCTTC.

About this clonotype: A much more abundant neighbour one base away suggests this may be a read error. The chain combines TRBV20-1 with TRBJ1-1, with unresolved D. The V and J ends lost 5 bases and 6 bases respectively, with 13 bases between them. CDR3 size: 12 residues. Germline V gives CDR1 DFQATT, CDR2 SNEGSKA (reference sequence). The CDR3 sequence: CSASINSSEAFF. The CDR3 nucleotides are TGCAGTGCTTCCATTAACAGTTCTGAAGCTTTCTTT.

A note on this clonotype: One end of the junction varies from germline; a read error may be responsible. The chain combines TRBV28 with TRBJ1-2; D is perhaps TRBD1 (6 bases). The CDR3 runs to 11 residues. Germline V CDR1 and CDR2: MDHEN, SYDVKM. This CDR3 reads CASSYRAGYIF. CDR3 DNA: TGTGCCAGCAGTTACAGGGCTGGCTACATCTTC.

The chain uses TRBV5-4 and TRBJ2-1; 11 bases match TRBD1. V was pared by 1 base and J by 8 bases, with 5 bases of the junction left unmatched. Germline V gives CDR1 SGHNT, CDR2 YYREEE (reference sequence). CDR3 length: 15 amino acids. Written as DNA, the CDR3 is TGTGCCAGCAGCTTGAGAAGGACAGGGGGCCATGAGCAGTTCTTC. Translation gives CASSLRRTGGHEQFF.

CDR3 bases: TGTGCCAGCAGCGTACTACAGGAGAACACTGAAGCTTTCTTT. Amino acid sequence: CASSVLQENTEAFF. This chain connects TRBV6-1 to TRBJ1-1; TRBD1 might be the D (5 bases). Germline V gene lookup returns CDR1 MNHNS and CDR2 SASEGT. This CDR3 comprises 14 residues. V was pared by 6 bases and J by 1 base, with 12 bases between.

The chain carries TRBV11-3 and TRBJ2-1; unclear D gene. The CDR3 extends over 15 amino acids. CDR1 is SGHNT, CDR2 YENEEA, per germline. V was shortened by 5 bases and J by 4 bases, with 15 bases between the two germline ends. CDR3 in amino acids: CASSPLIFGYNEQFF. The CDR3 nucleotides are TGTGCCAGCAGCCCCCTGATTTTCGGATACAATGAGCAGTTCTTC.

Remarks on this clonotype: One end of the junction varies from germline; a read error may be responsible. V and J are TRBV20-1 and TRBJ1-1; D ambiguous. The CDR3 is 13 residues long. Germline CDR1 DFQATT, CDR2 SNEGSKA (reference sequence). CDR3 residues: CSARSHQRTEAYF. CDR3 DNA: TGCAGTGCTAGGTCACATCAGAGGACTGAAGCTTACTTT.